These 30 T cell receptor beta chains were all obtained from the same sample, sequenced in a study of cytomegalovirus exposure and HLA in healthy donors. Assay: immunoSEQ multiplex PCR; the TCRdb copy retains only in-frame clones and omits some. The table has 150,000 to 200,000 clones, 75% to 90% seen once. The sequenced sample consisted of PBMCs. Receptor source: a woman aged 18 to 35 in good health and CMV-seronegative.

On this clone: A much larger clone differs from this one at a single base, so this may be a read error. The identical CDR3 is also encoded by other nucleotide sequences in the sample. The chain couples TRBV7-2 to TRBJ1-5; D gene unclear. CDR1 is SGHTA, CDR2 FQGNSA, per germline. The CDR3 is made up of 13 amino acids. V was pared by 2 bases and J by 2 bases, with 4 bases between. CDR3 protein: CASSLRGNQPQHF. DNA of the CDR3: TGTGCCAGCAGCTTACGGGGCAATCAGCCCCAGCATTTT.

The chain couples TRBV2 to TRBJ1-1; D is unresolved. V gave up 6 bases and J gave up 0 bases, with 20 bases separating them. CDR3 size: 17 residues. Germline V CDR1 and CDR2: SNHLY, FYNNEI. The DNA of the CDR3 is TGTGCCAGCAGCACCTCCTGGGGAGTAAGTATGAACACTGAAGCTTTCTTT. It yields the protein CASSTSWGVSMNTEAFF.

The CDR3 is CASSSDNKAGELFF. CDR3 sequence (DNA): TGTGCCAGCAGCTCCGACAATAAAGCCGGGGAGCTGTTTTTT. This chain uses TRBV7-6 with TRBJ2-2; D ambiguous. Germline V gene lookup returns CDR1 SGHVS and CDR2 FNYEAQ. V gave up 4 bases and J gave up 6 bases, with 12 bases separating them. This CDR3 contains 14 residues. The complete variable domain, with remaining parts taken from reference TRBV7-6 and TRBJ2-2, reads GAGVSQSPRYKVTKRGQDVALRCDPISGHVSLYWYRQALGQGPEFLTYFNYEAQQDKSGLPNDRFSAERPEGSISTLTIQRTEQRDSAMYRCASSSDNKAGELFFGEGSRLTVL.

The chain uses TRBV27 and TRBJ2-2, with D tentatively TRBD2 (5 bases). CDR3 size: 16 residues. Trimming shortened V by 2 bases and J by 5 bases, and 15 bases separated the two germline ends. Per the germline V gene, CDR1 is MNHEY and CDR2 is SMNVEV (reference sequence). The CDR3 is CASSLIGLRTTGELFF. CDR3 DNA: TGTGCCAGCAGTTTAATAGGACTCAGAACGACCGGGGAGCTGTTTTTT.

CDR3 amino acids: CASSIVRIGGNQPQHF. In DNA form, the CDR3 reads TGTGCCAGTAGTATCGTCAGGATTGGCGGCAATCAGCCCCAGCATTTT. V gene TRBV19 combines with J gene TRBJ1-5; D uncertain. V lost 3 bases and J 2 bases, leaving 14 bases between the germline ends. CDR3 length equals 16 residues. Germline V CDR1 and CDR2: LNHDA, SQIVND (reference sequence).

The chain employs TRBV5-1 and TRBJ2-7; 8 bases fit TRBD1. This CDR3 region has 15 residues. Trimming took 3 bases from V and 3 from J; bases not matched to a gene: 8. Germline assignment: CDR1 SGHRS and CDR2 YFSETQ. CDR3 bases: TGCGCCAGCAGCTATCAACAGGGGGTGAGCTACGAGCAGTACTTC. Residues: CASSYQQGVSYEQYF. Combining the CDR3 with reference TRBV5-1 and TRBJ2-7 gives the whole variable domain KAGVTQTPRYLIKTRGQQVTLSCSPISGHRSVSWYQQTPGQGLQFLFEYFSETQRNKGNFPGRFSGRQFSNSRSEMNVSTLELGDSALYLCASSYQQGVSYEQYFGPGTRLTVT.

V gene TRBV29-1 combines with J gene TRBJ2-1; TRBD1 agrees at 9 bases. The CDR3 has 14 residues. Germline CDR1 and CDR2: SQVTM and ANQGSEA. V shed 8 bases and J 6 bases; nucleotides not matched to a gene: 11. For the CDR3, the DNA is TGCAGCTCTTTCCCGGGACAGGGTACCAATGAGCAGTTCTTC. It translates to CSSFPGQGTNEQFF.

The J gene is TRBJ2-2, the V gene TRBV29-1, with D possibly being TRBD1 (6 bases). Trimming removed 4 bases from V and 4 bases from J, with 25 bases in between. There are 18 residues in the CDR3. In germline, CDR1 is SQVTM, CDR2 ANQGSEA. The CDR3 region has the DNA TGCAGCGTTGTGCCCCAGACTTACAGGGAAGGAGGCACCGGGGAGCTGTTTTTT. Translation gives CSVVPQTYREGGTGELFF.

This rearrangement joins TRBV4-3 to TRBJ2-4; 7 bases map to TRBD1. The J segment lost 1 base and the V segment lost 6 bases, leaving 15 bases of the junction unmatched. CDR3 length: 18 amino acids. Germline CDR1 reads LGHNA; CDR2 reads YSLEER. The CDR3 DNA reads TGCGCCAGCAGTGTCCTAGGGGGCAGGTCGGCGGCCAAAAACATTCAGTACTTC. Amino acid sequence: CASSVLGGRSAAKNIQYF.

This CDR3 reads CAVRAGSESNQPQHF. The CDR3 bases are TGTGCCGTCAGGGCAGGTTCCGAGAGCAATCAGCCCCAGCATTTT. The chain has TRBV19 and TRBJ1-5, with a weak D call TRBD1 (5 bases). Germline V gene sequence: CDR1 LNHDA, CDR2 SQIVND (reference sequence). The germline V and J ends were trimmed by 11 bases and 1 base, with 18 bases remaining between them. CDR3 length: 15 residues.

The V call is TRBV19, the J call TRBJ2-1; D is possibly TRBD2 (6 bases). Germline V lookup: CDR1 LNHDA, CDR2 SQIVND (reference sequence). V shed 6 bases and J shed 9 bases, with 9 bases lying between them. This CDR3 region has 11 residues. The CDR3 DNA sequence: TGTGCCAGTAGGCGGGGCGGTGAGCAGTTCTTC. It specifies CASRRGGEQFF. Using reference TRBV19 and TRBJ2-1 for the parts outside the CDR3, the full variable domain is DGGITQSPKYLFRKEGQNVTLSCEQNLNHDAMYWYRQDPGQGLRLIYYSQIVNDFQKGDIAEGYSVSREKKESFPLTVTSAQKNPTAFYLCASRRGGEQFFGPGTRLTVL.

The chain has TRBV4-2 and TRBJ2-7; D might be TRBD1 (7 bases). CDR1 LGHNA and CDR2 YNFKEQ come from the germline V gene. Trimming left V 1 base short and J 5 bases short, with 18 bases between. The CDR3 contains 16 residues. CDR3 protein: CASSQGPRARGDEQYF. The CDR3 region has the DNA TGTGCCAGCAGCCAAGGCCCCAGGGCCAGGGGGGACGAGCAGTACTTC.

This chain connects TRBV12-5 to TRBJ1-6; 7 nucleotides line up with TRBD1. Losses at the gene ends were 6 bases for V and 5 bases for J; bases not matched to a gene: 4. The germline V gene encodes CDR1 LGHNT and CDR2 FRNRAP. The CDR3 runs to 14 residues. Here the CDR3 reads CASGWDSHNSPLHF. CDR3 coding DNA: TGTGCTAGTGGCTGGGACAGCCATAATTCACCCCTCCACTTT.

The chain is built from TRBV29-1 and TRBJ1-1; TRBD1 agrees at 8 bases. Per germline, CDR1 SQVTM and CDR2 ANQGSEA. V lost 5 bases to trimming and J lost 6 bases; unmatched junction nucleotides: 11. This CDR3 has 14 amino acids. CDR3 loop: CSVFKDRAGSEAFF. CDR3 coding DNA: TGCAGCGTTTTTAAGGACAGGGCGGGCTCTGAAGCTTTCTTT. Complete variable domain (other parts from reference TRBV29-1 and TRBJ1-1): SAVISQKPSRDICQRGTSLTIQCQVDSQVTMMFWYRQQPGQSLTLIATANQGSEATYESGFVIDKFPISRPNLTFSTLTVSNMSPEDSSIYLCSVFKDRAGSEAFFGQGTRLTVV.

V and J are TRBV7-9 and TRBJ2-3; D gene uncertain. CDR1 SEHNR and CDR2 FQNEAQ come from the germline V gene (reference sequence). CDR3 length: 15 residues. V gave up 8 bases and J gave up 2 bases, with 17 bases separating them. This CDR3 is CASCSTAGFTDTQYF. CDR3 coding DNA: TGTGCCAGCTGTTCGACGGCAGGTTTCACAGATACGCAGTATTTT.

The chain links TRBV7-9 to TRBJ2-1; no clear D gene. The CDR3 covers 14 residues. With 1 base removed from V and 8 bases from J, the gap between germline ends came to 12 bases. CDR1 and CDR2 (germline): SEHNR, FQNEAQ (reference sequence). The CDR3 DNA sequence: TGTGCCAGCAGCTTAGTACTAAATAAGGATGAGCAGTTCTTC. Translating gives CASSLVLNKDEQFF.

This clone showed up just once. The chain carries TRBV18 and TRBJ1-4; D ambiguous. The ends were cut back, 3 bases at V and 0 bases at J, with 14 bases in the middle. The CDR3 is 17 amino acids. Germline CDR1 and CDR2: KGHSH and LQKENI. DNA for the CDR3: TGTGCCAGCTCACCCTCGGCAGGACTGACAACTAATGAAAAACTGTTTTTT. It translates to CASSPSAGLTTNEKLFF.

This chain links TRBV27 with TRBJ1-2; TRBD1 matches at 8 bases. CDR3 length: 14 residues. Germline CDR1 and CDR2: MNHEY and SMNVEV (reference sequence). J lost 5 bases, V lost 6 bases, and 8 bases had no gene match. CDR3 loop: CASSLGQELYGYTF. For the CDR3, the DNA is TGTGCCAGCAGCTTGGGACAGGAACTGTATGGCTACACCTTC.

The V gene is TRBV27, the J gene TRBJ2-7; D possibly corresponds to TRBD1 (6 bases). Germline loops: CDR1 MNHEY, CDR2 SMNVEV (reference sequence). The germline V and J ends were trimmed by 5 bases and 0 bases, with 14 bases remaining between them. This CDR3 contains 15 residues. The CDR3 bases are TGTGCCAGCAGTGGATGGACAGAACTCTCCTACGAGCAGTACTTC. It codes for CASSGWTELSYEQYF.

The chain is built from TRBV9 and TRBJ1-5; 9 bases align to TRBD1. The J segment lost 2 bases and the V segment lost 3 bases, leaving 6 bases of the junction unmatched. Germline V gene data show CDR1 as SGDLS and CDR2 as YYNGEE. CDR3 length: 16 residues. CDR3 residues: CASSAGDREGNQPQHF. The CDR3 DNA reads TGTGCCAGCAGCGCAGGGGACAGGGAAGGCAATCAGCCCCAGCATTTT. Complete variable domain (other parts from reference TRBV9 and TRBJ1-5): DSGVTQTPKHLITATGQRVTLRCSPRSGDLSVYWYQQSLDQGLQFLIQYYNGEERAKGNILERFSAQQFPDLHSELNLSSLELGDSALYFCASSAGDREGNQPQHFGDGTRLSIL.

The chain couples TRBV11-3 to TRBJ2-5, with D maybe TRBD2 (6 bases). Per the germline V gene, CDR1 is SGHNT and CDR2 is YENEEA. The ends were cut back, 1 base at V and 3 bases at J, with 12 bases in the middle. CDR3 length equals 15 residues. The CDR3 here is CASSLAGTGKETQYF. Written as DNA, the CDR3 is TGTGCCAGCAGCTTAGCGGGGACTGGGAAAGAGACCCAGTACTTC.

V gene TRBV5-6 combines with J gene TRBJ2-7; D ambiguous. V lost 4 bases and J 0 bases, leaving 20 bases between the germline ends. Germline CDR1 is SGHDT and CDR2 is YYEEEE. The CDR3 contains 17 residues. DNA of the CDR3: TGTGCCAGCAGCCGGCGTAACTATATATCAAGCTCCTACGAGCAGTACTTC. This sequence encodes CASSRRNYISSSYEQYF.

The gene calls are TRBV7-9 and TRBJ2-3; 9 bases match TRBD2. The CDR3 loop spans 15 amino acids. Germline V gives CDR1 SEHNR, CDR2 FQNEAQ (reference sequence). The V and J ends lost 4 bases and 1 base, in that order; junction bases with no gene match: 3. The CDR3 sequence is CASSWPSGGTDTQYF. For the CDR3, the DNA is TGTGCCAGCAGCTGGCCTAGCGGGGGCACAGATACGCAGTATTTT.

This clone was seen just once. The CDR3, as DNA: TGTGCCAGTAAAGGGCAGGGAGGAGATACGCAGTATTTT. This codes for CASKGQGGDTQYF. The V and J genes are TRBV19 and TRBJ2-3, with D possibly being TRBD2 (6 bases). Trimming removed 7 bases from V and 5 bases from J, with 13 bases in between. This CDR3 comprises 13 residues. Germline V CDR1 and CDR2: LNHDA, SQIVND (reference sequence). The whole variable domain, remainder taken from reference TRBV19 and TRBJ2-3, is DGGITQSPKYLFRKEGQNVTLSCEQNLNHDAMYWYRQDPGQGLRLIYYSQIVNDFQKGDIAEGYSVSREKKESFPLTVTSAQKNPTAFYLCASKGQGGDTQYFGPGTRLTVL.

The chain joins TRBV7-9 to TRBJ1-2; D unclear. Trimming removed 3 bases from V and 4 bases from J, with 9 bases in between. This CDR3 region has 13 residues. Looked up from germline, CDR1 is SEHNR and CDR2 is FQNEAQ (reference sequence). The CDR3 sequence: CASSFTDFYGYTF. Here the CDR3 DNA reads TGTGCCAGCAGCTTTACGGACTTCTATGGCTACACCTTC.

V and J are TRBV5-1 and TRBJ1-2; TRBD1 matches 7 bases. Germline V gives CDR1 SGHRS, CDR2 YFSETQ. Trimming cost V 0 bases and J 8 bases; bases outside gene matches: 4. CDR3 length equals 13 residues. The CDR3 region has the DNA TGCGCCAGCAGCTTGGAGGGGGCTAGGGGCTACACCTTC. As protein: CASSLEGARGYTF.

The chain recombines TRBV4-3 with TRBJ2-7; D possibly corresponds to TRBD2 (5 bases). Germline CDR1 reads LGHNA; CDR2 reads YSLEER. This CDR3 contains 17 residues. V lost 2 bases and J 2 bases, leaving 19 bases between the germline ends. The DNA of the CDR3 is TGCGCCAGCAGCCAAAAGGGATCACTAGTCCGTCCCTACGAGCAGTACTTC. As protein: CASSQKGSLVRPYEQYF.

This CDR3 reads CSNERGLGLGTEAFF. CDR3 DNA: TGCAGCAACGAAAGGGGATTGGGCCTGGGGACTGAAGCTTTCTTT. This sequence joins TRBV29-1 and TRBJ1-1; the D gene is possibly TRBD1 (5 bases). This CDR3 has 15 residues. Germline V lookup: CDR1 SQVTM, CDR2 ANQGSEA. Trimming removed 8 bases at V and 5 bases at J, with 24 bases between.

This sequence joins TRBV15 and TRBJ2-7, with TRBD1 matching 8 bases. V lost 1 base and J lost 2; bases outside the gene matches: 4. The CDR3 runs 15 residues. Per the germline V gene, CDR1 is LNHNV and CDR2 is YYDKDF (reference sequence). DNA of the CDR3: TGTGCCACCAGCAGAGCCCGGGACAGGACCTACGAGCAGTACTTC. Encoded protein: CATSRARDRTYEQYF.

The gene calls are TRBV19 and TRBJ1-2; 7 bases map to TRBD1. This CDR3 region has 13 residues. Germline values: CDR1 LNHDA, CDR2 SQIVND (reference sequence). Trimming cost V 5 bases and J 2 bases; bases outside gene matches: 2. In DNA, the CDR3 is TGTGCCAGTAGTTCGGACAGGAACTATGGCTACACCTTC. Protein: CASSSDRNYGYTF.